The 13 T cell receptor beta chains given below trace back to one sample, sequenced in a study of post-analysis software for immune sequencing data. Study-wide results and caveats: The study found TRBV5-6, TRBV5-1 and TRBV20-1 among five or six TRBV segments more frequent in patients than controls.

TCR beta libraries were prepared from cDNA with unique molecular identifiers. TCRdb fed the PCR reads into MiXCR, producing one record per CDR3 protein. The sample lists about 770,000 distinct CDR3 sequences, roughly 46% seen once, with 4.9% in the top ten. These receptors' targets are unknown. Sequencing input: blood. The receptors here all came from a girl aged 10-17 years with multiple sclerosis.

The chain recombines TRBV7-2 with TRBJ1-2, with D unresolved. The CDR3 has 14 amino acids. V was cut by 0 bases and J by 3 bases, with 8 bases left in between. Germline CDR1 SGHTA, CDR2 FQGNSA. The CDR3 DNA reads TGTGCCAGCAGCTTAGCCTCGGCTGACTATGGCTACACCTTC. Translating gives CASSLASADYGYTF.

This CDR3 is CASSFSYQPQHF. CDR3 coding DNA: TGTGCCAGCAGTTTTTCCTATCAGCCCCAGCATTTT. The rearrangement uses TRBV28 and TRBJ1-5; D gene uncertain. Between the trimmed V and J ends, which lost 3 bases and 5 bases, there was a span of 5 bases. Germline-derived CDR1 and CDR2 are MDHEN and SYDVKM. The CDR3 covers 12 residues.

The genes are TRBV20-1 and TRBJ2-1; 13 nucleotides align to TRBD2. The CDR3 contains 16 residues. CDR1 is DFQATT, CDR2 SNEGSKA, per germline (reference sequence). V lost 2 bases, J lost 7 bases, and 8 bases stayed unmatched. CDR3 bases: TGCAGTGCTAGAAGGACTAGCGGGAGTTTGGGAAATGAGCAGTTCTTC. It encodes CSARRTSGSLGNEQFF.

The chain links TRBV20-1 to TRBJ1-1, with 9 bases aligning to TRBD1. This CDR3 spans 12 amino acids. The trim removed 2 bases at V and 11 bases at J, leaving 6 bases unmatched. Germline-derived CDR1 and CDR2 are DFQATT and SNEGSKA (reference sequence). CDR3: CSARSGTGSAFF. DNA for the CDR3: TGCAGTGCTAGATCAGGGACAGGGAGCGCTTTCTTT.

This clonotype was detected a few times. V and J are TRBV15 and TRBJ2-5, with TRBD1 as a possible D gene (6 bases). Gene TRBJ2-4 matches the end of the DNA better, so the J call may be wrong. The CDR3 is 11 residues long. The V gene's germline CDR1 is LNHNV and CDR2 YYDKDF (reference sequence). Written as DNA, the CDR3 is TGTGCCACCCGAGGGGGAAACATTCAGTACTTC. Its protein is CATRGGNIQYF.

This clonotype has a handful of counts. The chain carries TRBV7-6 and TRBJ2-1, with 15 positions matching TRBD2. V dropped 5 bases and J dropped 2; count of bases not matched to a gene: 13. The CDR3 extends over 20 amino acids. Germline lookup yields CDR1 SGHVS and CDR2 FNYEAQ. The DNA for the CDR3 is TGTGCCAGCAGCGGGGAAATCGGACTAGCGGGAGGGAGGGCCTACAATGAGCAGTTCTTC. Amino acid sequence: CASSGEIGLAGGRAYNEQFF. Based on the CDR3 plus reference TRBV7-6 and TRBJ2-1, the full variable domain is GAGVSQSPRYKVTKRGQDVALRCDPISGHVSLYWYRQALGQGPEFLTYFNYEAQQDKSGLPNDRFSAERPEGSISTLTIQRTEQRDSAMYRCASSGEIGLAGGRAYNEQFFGPGTRLTVL.

The chain uses TRBV15 and TRBJ1-2; weak D call: TRBD1 (5 bases). V was pared by 0 bases and J by 7 bases, with 15 bases between. The germline V gene encodes CDR1 LNHNV and CDR2 YYDKDF (reference sequence). The CDR3 runs 15 residues. The CDR3 reads CATSRESGTVRGYTF. For the CDR3, the DNA is TGTGCCACCAGCAGAGAGTCTGGGACGGTTCGTGGCTACACCTTC.

This clonotype was recorded a few times. V usage is TRBV5-1 and J usage is TRBJ2-1, with TRBD2 matching 8 bases. Germline trimming cut 5 bases from V and 7 bases from J; bases unmatched to any gene: 14. Germline CDR1 SGHRS, CDR2 YFSETQ. There are 16 residues in the CDR3. The CDR3 nucleotides are TGCGCCAGCAGACCTACTAGCGGCCTTCCGGAGAATGAGCAGTTCTTC. This encodes CASRPTSGLPENEQFF.

The rearrangement links TRBV12-3 or TRBV12-4 to TRBJ2-7, with unresolved D. This CDR3 region has 14 residues. V lost 3 bases and J lost 1, with 10 bases in between. The CDR3 loop reads CASSFKLVSYEQYF. CDR3 bases: TGTGCCAGCAGTTTCAAGTTAGTATCCTACGAGCAGTACTTC.

V gene TRBV7-2 combines with J gene TRBJ2-2; possibly TRBD2 for D (6 bases). This CDR3 has 14 residues. In germline, CDR1 is SGHTA, CDR2 FQGNSA. V lost 3 bases and J lost 4, with 9 bases in between. CDR3 bases: TGTGCCAGCAGCTTCTATAGCGGCACCGGGGAGCTGTTTTTT. Translation gives CASSFYSGTGELFF.

The chain employs TRBV11-2 and TRBJ1-2; D possibly corresponds to TRBD1 (5 bases). CDR3 length: 12 residues. The V gene's germline CDR1 is SGHAT and CDR2 FQNNGV. The V end was cut by 1 base, the J end by 8 bases, with 8 bases between. CDR3 DNA: TGTGCCAGCAGCTTAGGCTGGGGGGGCTACACCTTC. Protein: CASSLGWGGYTF.

This clonotype was counted a few times. For the CDR3, the DNA is TGTGCCAGCAGCCATCGGGGAGGGGATACGCAGTATTTT. This gives the protein CASSHRGGDTQYF. The chain is built from TRBV3-1 and TRBJ2-3; 7 nucleotides agree with TRBD2. J gave up 6 bases and V 3 bases, and 3 bases lay outside the gene matches. The CDR3 is 13 residues long. Germline CDR1 reads LGHDT; CDR2 reads YNNKEL (reference sequence).

The chain is built from TRBV28 and TRBJ2-5, with D perhaps TRBD2 (6 bases). The CDR3 has 15 residues. Germline-derived CDR1 and CDR2 are MDHEN and SYDVKM. Trimming shortened V by 2 bases and J by 3 bases, and 13 bases separated the two germline ends. Written as DNA, the CDR3 is TGTGCCAGCAGTTTAGTTGGAGGGCCAGAAGAGACCCAGTACTTC. This translates into CASSLVGGPEETQYF. Based on the CDR3 plus reference TRBV28 and TRBJ2-5, the full variable domain is DVKVTQSSRYLVKRTGEKVFLECVQDMDHENMFWYRQDPGLGLRLIYFSYDVKMKEKGDIPEGYSVSREKKERFSLILESASTNQTSMYLCASSLVGGPEETQYFGPGTRLLVL.